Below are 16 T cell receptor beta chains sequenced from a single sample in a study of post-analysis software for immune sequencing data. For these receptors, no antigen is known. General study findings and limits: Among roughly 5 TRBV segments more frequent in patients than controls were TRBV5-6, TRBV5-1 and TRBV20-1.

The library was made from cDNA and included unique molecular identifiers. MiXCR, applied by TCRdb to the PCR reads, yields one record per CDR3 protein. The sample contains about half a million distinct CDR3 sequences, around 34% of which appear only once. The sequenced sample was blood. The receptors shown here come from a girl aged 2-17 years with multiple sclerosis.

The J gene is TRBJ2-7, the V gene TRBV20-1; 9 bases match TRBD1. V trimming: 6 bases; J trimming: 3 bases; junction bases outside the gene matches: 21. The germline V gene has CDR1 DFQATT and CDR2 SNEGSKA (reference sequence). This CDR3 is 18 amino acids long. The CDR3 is CSAAPDLIRDRDFYEQYF. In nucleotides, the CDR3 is TGCAGTGCCGCTCCCGATCTGATCCGGGACAGGGACTTCTACGAGCAGTACTTC.

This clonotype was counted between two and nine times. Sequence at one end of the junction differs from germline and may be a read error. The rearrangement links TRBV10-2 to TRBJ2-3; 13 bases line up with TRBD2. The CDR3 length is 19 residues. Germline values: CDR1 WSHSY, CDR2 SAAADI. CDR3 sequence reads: CASSESPGLAGFRADTQYF. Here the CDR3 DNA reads TGCGCCAGCAGTGAGTCCCCGGGACTAGCGGGGTTTCGGGCAGATACGCAATATTTT.

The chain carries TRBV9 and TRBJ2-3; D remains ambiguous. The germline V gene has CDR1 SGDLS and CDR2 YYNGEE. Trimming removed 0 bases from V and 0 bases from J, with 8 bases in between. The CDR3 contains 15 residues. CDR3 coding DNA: TGTGCCAGCAGCGTAGCGGCTGCTAGCACAGATACGCAGTATTTT. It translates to CASSVAAASTDTQYF.

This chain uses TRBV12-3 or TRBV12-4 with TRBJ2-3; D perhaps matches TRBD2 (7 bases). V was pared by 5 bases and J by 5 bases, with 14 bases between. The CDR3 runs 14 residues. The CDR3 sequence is CASSRRGGVDTQYF. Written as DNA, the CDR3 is TGTGCCAGCAGTAGGAGAGGGGGGGTAGATACGCAGTATTTT.

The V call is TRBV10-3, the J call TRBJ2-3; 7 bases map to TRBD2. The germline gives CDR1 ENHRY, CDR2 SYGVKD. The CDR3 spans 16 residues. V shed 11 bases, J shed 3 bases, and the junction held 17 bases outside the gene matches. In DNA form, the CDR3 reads TGTGCCTCCAGTGGGGGGAGGGGCGCGGGGACAGATACGCAGTATTTT. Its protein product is CASSGGRGAGTDTQYF.

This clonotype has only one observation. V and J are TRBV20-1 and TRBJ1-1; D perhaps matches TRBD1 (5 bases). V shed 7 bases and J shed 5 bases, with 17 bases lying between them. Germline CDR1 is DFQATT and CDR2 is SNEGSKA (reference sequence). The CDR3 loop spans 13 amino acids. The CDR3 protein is CSVELQAGTEAFF. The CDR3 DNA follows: TGCAGTGTTGAGTTACAGGCTGGAACTGAAGCTTTCTTT.

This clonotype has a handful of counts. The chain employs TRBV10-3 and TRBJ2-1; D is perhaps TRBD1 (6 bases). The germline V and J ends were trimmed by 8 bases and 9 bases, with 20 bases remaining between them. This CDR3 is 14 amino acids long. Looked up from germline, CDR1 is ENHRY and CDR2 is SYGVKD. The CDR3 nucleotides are TGTGCCATCCTGGACAGTCCGGATATTGGTGAGCAGTTCTTC. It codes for CAILDSPDIGEQFF.

This CDR3 reads CAISESPARGNEQFF. The CDR3 DNA reads TGTGCCATCAGTGAGTCGCCGGCAAGGGGCAATGAGCAGTTCTTC. This chain links TRBV10-3 with TRBJ2-1, with D tentatively TRBD1 (5 bases). Trimming stripped 0 bases from V and 6 bases from J, with 12 bases between. The CDR3 has 15 residues. Germline CDR1 reads ENHRY; CDR2 reads SYGVKD.

CDR3 nucleotides: TGCAGTCGCGTGGACAGAACTAATGAAAAACTGTTTTTT. It specifies CSRVDRTNEKLFF. The chain combines TRBV20-1 with TRBJ1-4; possible D gene TRBD1, 6 bases. The length of the CDR3 is 13 residues. Germline values: CDR1 DFQATT, CDR2 SNEGSKA (reference sequence). With 8 bases removed from V and 1 base from J, the gap between germline ends came to 11 bases.

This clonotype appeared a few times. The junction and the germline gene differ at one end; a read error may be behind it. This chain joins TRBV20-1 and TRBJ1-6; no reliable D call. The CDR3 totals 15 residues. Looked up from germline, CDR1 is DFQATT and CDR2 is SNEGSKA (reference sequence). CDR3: CSARLTPNYNSPPHF. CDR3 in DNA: TGCAGTGCTAGGCTGACACCAAATTATAATTCACCCCCCCACTTT.

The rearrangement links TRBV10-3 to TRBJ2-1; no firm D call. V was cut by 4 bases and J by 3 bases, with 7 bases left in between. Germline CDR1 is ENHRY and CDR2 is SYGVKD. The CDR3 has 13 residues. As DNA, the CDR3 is TGTGCCATCAGTGGGCGCAACTACAATGAGCAGTTCTTC. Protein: CAISGRNYNEQFF.

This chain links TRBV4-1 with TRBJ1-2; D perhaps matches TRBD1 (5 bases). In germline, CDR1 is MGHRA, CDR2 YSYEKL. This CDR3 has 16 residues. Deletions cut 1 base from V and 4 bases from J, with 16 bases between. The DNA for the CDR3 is TGCGCCAGCAGCCAAGTGCCCACGGCGGACATCTATGGCTACACCTTC. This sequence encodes CASSQVPTADIYGYTF.

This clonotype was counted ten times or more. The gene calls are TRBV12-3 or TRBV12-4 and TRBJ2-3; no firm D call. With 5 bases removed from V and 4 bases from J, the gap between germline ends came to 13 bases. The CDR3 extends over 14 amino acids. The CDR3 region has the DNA TGTGCCAGCAGTCCCACAGTGAGCGCAGATACGCAGTATTTT. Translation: CASSPTVSADTQYF.

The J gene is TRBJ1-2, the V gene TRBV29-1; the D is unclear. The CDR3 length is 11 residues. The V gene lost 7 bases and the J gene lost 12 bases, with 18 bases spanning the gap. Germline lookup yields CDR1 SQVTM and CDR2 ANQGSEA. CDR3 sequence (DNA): TGCAGCGAGGCTCTCGGCGGCGGTCACACCTTC. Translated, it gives CSEALGGGHTF.

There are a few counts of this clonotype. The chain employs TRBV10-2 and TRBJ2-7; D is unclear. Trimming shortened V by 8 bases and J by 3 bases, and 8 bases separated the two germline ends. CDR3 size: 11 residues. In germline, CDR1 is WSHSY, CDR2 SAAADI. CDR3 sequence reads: CASGYRYEQYF. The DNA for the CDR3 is TGCGCCAGCGGCTATCGCTACGAGCAGTACTTC.

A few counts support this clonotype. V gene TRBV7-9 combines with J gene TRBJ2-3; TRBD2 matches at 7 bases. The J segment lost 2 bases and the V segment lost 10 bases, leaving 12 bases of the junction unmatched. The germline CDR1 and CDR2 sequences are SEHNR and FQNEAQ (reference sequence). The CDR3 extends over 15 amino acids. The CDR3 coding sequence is TGTGCCACCAAGACTAGCCGGCGTGACACAGATACGCAGTATTTT. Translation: CATKTSRRDTDTQYF.